This T cell receptor (beta chain) was captured in a study of blood T cell repertoires in COVID-19 (dated by TCRdb to 2020 to 2021). For the study in its entirety: Samples covering the acute and convalescent phases of COVID-19 were provided by collaborators in the United States, Italy and Spain. A de-identified subject ID, COVID-19 status, age in years and sex were almost always included in the sample metadata. The repertoires were released in a freely available public database meant as a resource for research on the immune response to SARS-CoV-2. The prospective study material was composed of cDNA or gDNA derived from T cells, B-cell-depleted T cells, or PBMCs. The samples were drawn from two sources: the first 160 participants of the ongoing ImmuneRACE study, and about 1,300 subjects contributed by 6 global collaborators. Deeply sampled blood TCRbeta repertoires from subjects exposed to, actively infected with, or recovered from COVID-19 were included in the dataset. Where available, HLA class I and class II types were taken from metadata supplied by the sample provider and were not determined by assay-based typing.

Concerning this clone itself: The antigen it binds to is not known. The sample holds no much larger clone one base away, and base qualities are not on file.

TCRbeta CDR3 regions were amplified from genomic DNA by means of the immunoSEQ Assay, a bias-controlled multiplex PCR. Concerning the study's data processing: Within the assay, amplification of reference gene primers was used to estimate how many nucleated cells each sample contained. To quantify the absolute abundance of each unique TCRbeta CDR3 rearrangement, sequence reads were collapsed and filtered. For each sample, productive Simpson clonality was calculated by taking the square root of Simpson's diversity index across productive rearrangements. TCRdb limited this immuneACCESS table to in-frame rearrangements with V and J called. A share of clones is missing; checked studies link under half to unresolved V genes, and the rest is unexplained. V and J calls and clone size are copied from that table; D and trimming were computed from the DNA. Here the sample has 90,000 to 110,000 clones; 80% occur a single time. The leading ten clones occupy approximately 4.3% of the sample.

CDR1 is given as MDHEN and CDR2 as SYDVKM, both from the germline V gene. Taken from cysteine to phenylalanine, the CDR3 has 14 residues. Kept here is only the CDR3 DNA, which spans 42 bases and is read in frame from base 1. V drops 8 bases and J drops 1 base, leaving 14 bases in between. Summary of the overall study and its limitations: The quantity of clinical and demographic metadata differed by source and by participant and was supplied without curation.

Each collaborating institution followed its own protocols to collect whole blood in K2EDTA tubes. Collaborator samples were shipped for TCRbeta analysis as frozen whole blood, isolated PBMCs, or DNA extracted from either sample type. The receptor's source is a human donor in a cohort sampled during active or convalescent COVID-19. The chain is encoded by TRBV28 joined to TRBJ1-1; the D gene cannot be named for sure. Sequencing input: peripheral blood. The DNA sequence is as follows: TGTGCCAGCCCACCCCACGGGGAGAACACTGAAGCTTTCTTT. Its coded protein is CASPPHGENTEAFF.